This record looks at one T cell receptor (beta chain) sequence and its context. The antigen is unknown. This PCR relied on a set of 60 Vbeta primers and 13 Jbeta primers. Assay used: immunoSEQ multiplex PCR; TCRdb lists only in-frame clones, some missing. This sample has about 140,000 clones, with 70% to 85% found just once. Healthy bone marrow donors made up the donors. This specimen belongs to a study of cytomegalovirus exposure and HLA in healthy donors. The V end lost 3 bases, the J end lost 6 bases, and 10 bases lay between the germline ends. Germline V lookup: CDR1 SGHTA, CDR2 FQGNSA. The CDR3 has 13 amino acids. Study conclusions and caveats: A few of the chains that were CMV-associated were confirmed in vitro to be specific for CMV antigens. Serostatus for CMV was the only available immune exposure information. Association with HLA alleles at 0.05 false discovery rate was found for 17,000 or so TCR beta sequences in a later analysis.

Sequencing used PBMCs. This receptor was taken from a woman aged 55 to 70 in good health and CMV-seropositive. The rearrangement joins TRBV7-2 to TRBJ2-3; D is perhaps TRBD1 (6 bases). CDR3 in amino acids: CASSFGQRDTQYF. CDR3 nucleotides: TGTGCCAGCAGCTTCGGACAGCGGGATACGCAGTATTTT.